These T cell receptor delta chains were read from a single sample in a study of Vδ1+ human thymocytes. TCRdb reran clone calling via CATT on the multiplex PCR reads. The sample contains 45,000 to 60,000 delta-chain clones, approximately 15% of which appear only once. Sequences were obtained from Vdelta1+ gamma-delta thymocytes from the thymus. The source of these receptors is a girl under two years old who had congenital heart surgery. CDR3s include the opening cysteine and the closing phenylalanine or tryptophan. A D gene is named only where the DNA matches it firmly. The size field is filled for only some rows; it gives once, few, many or a size class.

clone_size | j_call | d_call | v_call | cdr3_aa | cdr3_nt
few | TRDJ1 | TRDD3 | TRDV1 | CALGEPMYWGTNPQVYTDKLIF | TGTGCTCTTGGGGAACCTATGTACTGGGGGACCAACCCCCAAGTCTACACCGATAAACTCATCTTT
. | TRDJ1 | . | TRDV1 | CALGERVELPQSPGAALIF | TGTGCTCTTGGGGAACGGGTGGAACTTCCTCAGTCCCCTGGGGCAGCACTCATCTTT
few | TRDJ1 | . | TRDV1 | CALGDLRSLVTTDTDKLIF | TGTGCTCTTGGCGATCTCAGGTCCTTAGTAACTACCGACACCGATAAACTCATCTTT
. | TRDJ1 | TRDD2 | TRDV1 | CALGELGGGSLPWYTDKLIF | TGTGCTCTTGGGGAACTAGGCGGGGGCTCCCTTCCTTGGTACACCGATAAACTCATCTTT
. | TRDJ1 | . | TRDV2 | CACPFHMILGALIHTDKLIF | TGTGCCTGCCCATTCCATATGATACTGGGAGCCCTAATTCACACCGATAAACTCATCTTT
few | TRDJ1 | TRDD3 | TRDV1 | CALGELYPIKTFPPRLGVYTDKLIF | TGTGCTCTTGGGGAACTTTATCCCATCAAAACCTTCCCACCACGACTGGGGGTTTACACCGATAAACTCATCTTT
few | TRDJ1 | TRDD3 | TRDV1 | CALGERWGILPTKSPYTDKLIF | TGTGCTCTTGGGGAACGTTGGGGGATACTTCCTACGAAATCCCCGTACACCGATAAACTCATCTTT
. | TRDJ1 | . | TRDV1 | CALGEPPTDKLIF | TGTGCTCTTGGGGAACCTCCCACCGATAAACTCATCTTT
. | TRDJ1 | TRDD3 | TRDV1 | CALGELTGSPHFLPQVLGDTGGGDKLIF | TGTGCTCTTGGGGAACTTACTGGATCCCCACACTTCCTACCCCAAGTACTGGGGGATACGGGGGGCGGCGATAAACTCATCTTT
. | TRDJ1 | . | TRDV1 | CALGELVVGALVTDKLIF | TGTGCTCTTGGGGAACTGGTGGTGGGGGCTCTGGTCACCGATAAACTCATCTTT
few | TRDJ1 | . | TRDV1 | CALGELLGLRTDPEGKLIF | TGTGCTCTTGGGGAACTTCTTGGCCTACGTACTGACCCCGAGGGTAAACTCATCTTT
few | TRDJ1 | . | TRDV1 | CALGDPARYGVDTDKLIF | TGTGCTCTTGGGGACCCGGCGCGATACGGGGTCGACACCGATAAACTCATCTTT
. | TRDJ1 | . | TRDV1 | CALGASTLHTDKLIF | TGTGCTCTTGGAGCTAGTACTCTTCACACCGATAAACTCATCTTT
. | TRDJ1 | TRDD3 | TRDV1 | CALGGVGWGLEKCTDKLIF | TGTGCTCTTGGGGGTGTCGGCTGGGGGTTAGAAAAATGCACCGATAAACTCATCTTT
few | TRDJ1 | . | TRDV1 | CALGEHWARPPPPGKLIF | TGTGCTCTTGGGGAACACTGGGCTCGGCCACCACCACCAGGTAAACTCATCTTT
once | TRDJ1 | . | TRDV1 | CALGEQFLRGYAAEYTDKLIF | TGTGCTCTTGGGGAACAGTTCCTACGAGGATACGCCGCAGAGTACACCGATAAACTCATCTTT
few | TRDJ1 | . | TRDV1 | CALGATWGSPHKLIF | TGTGCTCTTGGGGCCACTTGGGGATCCCCCCATAAACTCATCTTT
few | TRDJ1 | TRDD3 | TRDV1 | CALGEPRGAGDRNLDTDKLIF | TGTGCTCTTGGGGAACCCCGCGGTGCTGGGGATAGGAATTTGGACACCGATAAACTCATCTTT
. | TRDJ1 | . | TRDV2 | CACDPLLRDSDKLIF | TGTGCCTGTGACCCCTTACTGAGGGATTCCGATAAACTCATCTTT
few | TRDJ1 | . | TRDV1 | CALGELSVRGGLGTDKLIF | TGTGCTCTTGGGGAACTTTCTGTGCGCGGGGGTTTGGGCACCGATAAACTCATCTTT